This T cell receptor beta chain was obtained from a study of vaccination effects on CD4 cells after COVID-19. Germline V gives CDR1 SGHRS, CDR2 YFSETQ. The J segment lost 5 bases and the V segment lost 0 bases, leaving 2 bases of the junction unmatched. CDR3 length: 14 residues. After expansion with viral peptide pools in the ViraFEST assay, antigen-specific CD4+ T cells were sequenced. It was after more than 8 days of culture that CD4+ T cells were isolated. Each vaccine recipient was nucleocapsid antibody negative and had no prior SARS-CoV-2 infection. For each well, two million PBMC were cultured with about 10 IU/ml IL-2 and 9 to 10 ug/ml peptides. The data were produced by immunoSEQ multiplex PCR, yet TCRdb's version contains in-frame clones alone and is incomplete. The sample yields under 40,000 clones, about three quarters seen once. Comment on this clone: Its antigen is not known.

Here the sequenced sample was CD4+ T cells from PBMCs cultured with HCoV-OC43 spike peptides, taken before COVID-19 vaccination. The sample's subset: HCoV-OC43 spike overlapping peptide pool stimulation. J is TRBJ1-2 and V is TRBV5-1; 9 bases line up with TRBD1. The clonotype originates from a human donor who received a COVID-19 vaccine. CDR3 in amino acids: CASSLEQGAYGYTF. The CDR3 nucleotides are TGCGCCAGCAGCTTGGAACAGGGGGCGTATGGCTACACCTTC.